A single sample is the source of the 4 T cell receptor beta chains below, sequenced in a study of blood T cell repertoires in COVID-19 (dated by TCRdb to the early 2020s). Libraries came from the immunoSEQ multiplex PCR assay. TCRdb obtained this table from immuneACCESS and retained in-frame rearrangements with V and J assigned. These tables miss some clones; where compared with another copy, unresolved V genes account for less than half of the shortfall, and the remainder is unexplained. The sample table records approximately 160,000 clones; over 75% of these occur just once. The ten top clones hold 5% to 6% of the sample. Sequences were obtained from PBMCs or T cells enriched from blood (not recorded which). These receptors all come from a man aged 40-49 years who had recovered from COVID-19.

Remarks on this clone: The sample carries other DNA sequences with the same CDR3. This sequence joins TRBV3-1 (or the pseudogene TRBV3-2) and TRBJ1-2, with 10 bases aligning to TRBD1. Germline assignment: CDR1 LGHDT and CDR2 YNNKEL (reference sequence). CDR3 length: 13 residues. V gave up 4 bases and J gave up 6 bases; unmatched junction bases: 2. CDR3 loop: CASSRGTGDGYTF. The CDR3 DNA follows: TGTGCCAGCAGCCGGGGGACAGGGGATGGCTACACCTTC.

The rearrangement uses TRBV7-9 and TRBJ1-5; D may be TRBD1 (5 bases). This CDR3 is 16 amino acids long. The V gene's germline CDR1 is SEHNR and CDR2 FQNEAQ (reference sequence). V lost 5 bases, J lost 3 bases, and 17 bases lay in between. The DNA for the CDR3 is TGTGCCAGCAGCCGGGGGTCGGGGAGGAACAATCAGCCCCAGCATTTT. Protein product: CASSRGSGRNNQPQHF.

CDR3 nucleotides: TGCGCCAGCAGCTCTACACAGGGGCGGAATGAGCAGTTCTTC. Amino acid sequence: CASSSTQGRNEQFF. This chain connects TRBV5-1 to TRBJ2-1; TRBD1 matches at 7 bases. V was clipped by 3 bases and J by 7 bases; unmatched bases: 7. The CDR3 is 14 amino acids. CDR1 and CDR2 (germline): SGHRS, YFSETQ.

This clone turned up a few times. The chain couples TRBV2 to TRBJ1-3, with TRBD1 matching over 7 bases. The CDR3 has 14 amino acids. Germline V gene sequence: CDR1 SNHLY, CDR2 FYNNEI. Trimming took 7 bases from V and 0 from J; bases not matched to a gene: 3. As DNA, the CDR3 is TGTGCCAGCAAAGACAGGGTCTCTGGAAACACCATATATTTT. Amino acids: CASKDRVSGNTIYF.